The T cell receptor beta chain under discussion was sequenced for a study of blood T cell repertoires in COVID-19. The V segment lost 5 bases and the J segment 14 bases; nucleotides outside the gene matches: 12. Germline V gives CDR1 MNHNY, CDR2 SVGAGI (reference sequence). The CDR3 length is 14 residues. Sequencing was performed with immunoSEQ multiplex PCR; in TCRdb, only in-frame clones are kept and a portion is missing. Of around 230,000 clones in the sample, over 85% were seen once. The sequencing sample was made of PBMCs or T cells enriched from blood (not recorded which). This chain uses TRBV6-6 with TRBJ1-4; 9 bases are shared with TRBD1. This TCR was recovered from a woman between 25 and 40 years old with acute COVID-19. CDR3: CASSLPGQGNMLFF. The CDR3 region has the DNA TGTGCCAGCAGTCTCCCGGGACAGGGTAATATGCTGTTTTTT.